Here is one TCR beta chain with its context. Its matching antigen is unknown. The record originates from a study of cytomegalovirus exposure and HLA in healthy donors. Nominal health characterized the donors when sampled, though unrecorded immune exposures were likely. It was with 60 Vbeta and 13 Jbeta primers that the PCR ran. Clones were sequenced by immunoSEQ multiplex PCR, and TCRdb holds only the in-frame ones, with some missing. Among 150,000 to 200,000 clones listed, about 65% were seen once. Findings and caveats of the study: Common viral pathogens seemed to be connected with several of the most significant clusters, according to a later analysis.

Trimming stripped 6 bases from V and 6 bases from J, with 18 bases between. This CDR3 is 15 amino acids long. CDR1 and CDR2 from the germline V gene are LNHDA and SQIVND (reference sequence). The V gene is TRBV19, the J gene TRBJ1-5, with D tentatively TRBD1 (5 bases). The sequence was obtained from a woman aged 30 to 39 in good health and CMV-seronegative. Sequences were obtained from PBMCs. CDR3 coding DNA: TGTGCCAGTAGGGTAGGACAAGCCTTTATTCAGCCCCAGCATTTT. It yields the protein CASRVGQAFIQPQHF. Based on the CDR3 plus reference TRBV19 and TRBJ1-5, the full variable domain is DGGITQSPKYLFRKEGQNVTLSCEQNLNHDAMYWYRQDPGQGLRLIYYSQIVNDFQKGDIAEGYSVSREKKESFPLTVTSAQKNPTAFYLCASRVGQAFIQPQHFGDGTRLSIL.